The sequence of this TCR beta chain was determined in a study of blood T cell repertoires in COVID-19. Study at large: PBMCs, B-cell-depleted T cells, or T cells were the source of the cDNA or gDNA that made up the material.

This clone was observed once. The V gene's germline CDR1 is MNHEY and CDR2 SVGEGT. The V and J ends lost 0 bases and 5 bases, in that order; junction bases with no gene match: 3. This CDR3 contains 14 residues. Participant age was about 18 to 95 years, and participants resided in roughly 25 US areas. Cohort assignment relied on participant-reported clinical history. In the source study's methods: Reference gene primer amplification gave estimated nucleated cell counts. The table came from immunoSEQ multiplex PCR; TCRdb's copy has only in-frame clones and leaves some out. V and J calls and clone size are copied from that table; D and trimming were computed from the DNA. The profile shows roughly 240,000 clones, approximately 85% of them singletons.

What was sequenced was PBMCs or T cells enriched from blood (not recorded which). The genes are TRBV6-2 or TRBV6-3 and TRBJ2-5; TRBD2 agrees at 7 bases. The receptor comes from a woman aged 50 to 65 with acute COVID-19. The CDR3 sequence: CASSYSFSGETQYF. DNA for the CDR3: TGTGCCAGCAGTTACTCTTTTAGCGGGGAGACCCAGTACTTC.